The present T cell receptor beta chain was sequenced within a study of T cell responses to AZD1222 COVID-19 vaccine. Broader study findings: Only a handful of individuals given AZD1222 were seropositive at baseline. Nearly half of spike-specific TCRs reportedly target variant regions that are unmutated in the B.1.351 and B.1.1.7 variants. Increases in Spike-specific TCR breadth and depth were seen after two AZD1222 doses.

Generated by immunoSEQ multiplex PCR, the TCRdb table keeps only in-frame clones and is missing some. In the table there are tens of thousands of clones, roughly 86% of which are singletons. There are a few counts of this clone. The antigen remains unidentified. Trimming removed 9 bases from V and 0 bases from J, with 21 bases in between. The CDR3 runs to 16 residues. Germline loops: CDR1 WSHSY, CDR2 SAAADI. Sample: peripheral blood, taken 28 days after the second AZD1222 dose. The source is an adult who received the AZD1222 COVID-19 vaccine. The chain carries TRBV10-2 and TRBJ2-7, with a possible D match to TRBD2 (6 bases). In nucleotides, the CDR3 is TGCGCCAGTTCGATGGAGGGCAGTTGGGGCTCCTACGAGCAGTACTTC. It translates to CASSMEGSWGSYEQYF.